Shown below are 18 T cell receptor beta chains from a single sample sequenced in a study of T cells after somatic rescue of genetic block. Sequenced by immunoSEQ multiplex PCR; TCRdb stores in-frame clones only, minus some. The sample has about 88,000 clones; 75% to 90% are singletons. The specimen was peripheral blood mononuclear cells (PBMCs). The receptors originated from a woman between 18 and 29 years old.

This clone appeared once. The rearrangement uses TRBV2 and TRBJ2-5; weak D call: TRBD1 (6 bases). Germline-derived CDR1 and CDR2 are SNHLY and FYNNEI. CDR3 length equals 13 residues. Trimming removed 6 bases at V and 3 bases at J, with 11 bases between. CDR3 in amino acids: CASRAAGEETQYF. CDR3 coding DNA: TGTGCCAGCAGGGCGGCAGGGGAAGAGACCCAGTACTTC.

CDR3 region: CSVEGTSGRYNEQFF. CDR3 sequence (DNA): TGCAGCGTTGAAGGGACTAGCGGGAGGTACAATGAGCAGTTCTTC. J is TRBJ2-1 and V is TRBV29-1; 14 bases fit TRBD2. The V gene's germline CDR1 is SQVTM and CDR2 ANQGSEA. V gave up 1 base and J gave up 4 bases; unmatched junction bases: 0. CDR3 length equals 15 residues.

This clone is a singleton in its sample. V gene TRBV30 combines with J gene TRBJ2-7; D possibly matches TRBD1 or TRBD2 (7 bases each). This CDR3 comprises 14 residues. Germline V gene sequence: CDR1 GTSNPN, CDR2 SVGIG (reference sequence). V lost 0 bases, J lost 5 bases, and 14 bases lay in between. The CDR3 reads CAWSVGRGRDEQYF. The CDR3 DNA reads TGTGCCTGGAGTGTAGGGAGGGGGCGAGACGAGCAGTACTTC.

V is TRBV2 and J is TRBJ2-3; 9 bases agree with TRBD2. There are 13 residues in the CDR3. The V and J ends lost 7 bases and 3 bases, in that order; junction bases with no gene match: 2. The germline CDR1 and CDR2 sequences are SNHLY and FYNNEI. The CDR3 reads CASILAGTDTQYF. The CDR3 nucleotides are TGTGCCAGCATCCTAGCGGGAACAGATACGCAGTATTTT.

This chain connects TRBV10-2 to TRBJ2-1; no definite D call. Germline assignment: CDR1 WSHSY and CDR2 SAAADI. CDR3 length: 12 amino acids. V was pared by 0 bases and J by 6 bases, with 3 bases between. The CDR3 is CASSESANEQFF. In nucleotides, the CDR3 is TGCGCCAGCAGTGAGTCGGCCAATGAGCAGTTCTTC.

The CDR3 loop is CASSAYTDTQYF. The CDR3 DNA follows: TGTGCCAGCAGTGCGTACACAGATACGCAGTATTTT. The gene calls are TRBV6-5 and TRBJ2-3; no firm D call. Germline V lookup: CDR1 MNHEY, CDR2 SVGAGI. Trimming removed 5 bases from V and 2 bases from J, with 5 bases in between. This CDR3 is 12 amino acids long.

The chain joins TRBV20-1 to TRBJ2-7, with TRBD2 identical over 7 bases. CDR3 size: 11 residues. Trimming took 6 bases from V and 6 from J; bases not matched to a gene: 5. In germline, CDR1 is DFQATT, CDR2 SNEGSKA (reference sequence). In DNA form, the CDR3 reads TGCAGTGCCAGGGAGGGTGGCGAGCAGTACTTC. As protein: CSAREGGEQYF.

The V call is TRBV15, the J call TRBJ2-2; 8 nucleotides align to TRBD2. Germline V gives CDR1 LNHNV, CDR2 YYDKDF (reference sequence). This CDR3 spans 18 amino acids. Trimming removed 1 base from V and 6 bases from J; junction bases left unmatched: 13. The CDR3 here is CATSRVGWTAGDAGELFF. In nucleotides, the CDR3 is TGTGCCACCAGCAGAGTTGGGTGGACAGCGGGGGACGCCGGGGAGCTGTTTTTT.

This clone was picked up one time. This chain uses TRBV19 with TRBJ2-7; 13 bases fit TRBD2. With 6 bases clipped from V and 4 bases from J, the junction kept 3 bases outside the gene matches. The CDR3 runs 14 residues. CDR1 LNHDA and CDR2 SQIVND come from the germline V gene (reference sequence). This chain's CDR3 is CASSRLAGGYEQYF. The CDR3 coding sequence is TGTGCCAGTAGCCGACTAGCGGGAGGTTACGAGCAGTACTTC.

This CDR3 is CASSLKTSEKDTQYF. CDR3 in DNA: TGCGCCAGCAGCTTGAAGACTAGCGAAAAGGATACGCAGTATTTT. The chain uses TRBV5-1 and TRBJ2-3, with 8 bases matching TRBD2. Germline trimming cut 1 base from V and 6 bases from J; bases unmatched to any gene: 7. The CDR3 totals 15 residues. Germline loops: CDR1 SGHRS, CDR2 YFSETQ.

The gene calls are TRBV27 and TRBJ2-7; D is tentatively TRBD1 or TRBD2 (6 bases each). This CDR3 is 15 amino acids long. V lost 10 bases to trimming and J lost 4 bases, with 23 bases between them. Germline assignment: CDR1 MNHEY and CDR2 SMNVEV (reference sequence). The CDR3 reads CATSQNGGRRYEQYF. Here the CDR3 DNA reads TGTGCCACTTCACAAAACGGGGGCAGGCGGTACGAGCAGTACTTC.

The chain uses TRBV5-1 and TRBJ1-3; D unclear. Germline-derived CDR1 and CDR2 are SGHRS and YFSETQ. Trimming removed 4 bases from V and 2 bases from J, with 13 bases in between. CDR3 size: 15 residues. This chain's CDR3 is CASSPPGGPGNTIYF. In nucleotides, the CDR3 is TGCGCCAGCAGCCCCCCAGGAGGGCCTGGAAACACCATATATTTT.

The DNA of the CDR3 is TGTGCCACCAGCAGACCCGGGACAGCTACTAACTATGGCTACACCTTC. As protein: CATSRPGTATNYGYTF. The chain carries TRBV15 and TRBJ1-2; 7 bases fit TRBD1. The CDR3 sequence is 16 residues long. V trimming: 2 bases; J trimming: 0 bases; junction bases outside the gene matches: 6. The germline V gene encodes CDR1 LNHNV and CDR2 YYDKDF (reference sequence).

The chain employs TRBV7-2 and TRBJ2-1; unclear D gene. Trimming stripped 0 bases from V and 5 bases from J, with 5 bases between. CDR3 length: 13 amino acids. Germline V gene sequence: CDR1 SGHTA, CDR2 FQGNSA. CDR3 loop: CASSLAGNNEQFF. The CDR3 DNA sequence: TGTGCCAGCAGCTTAGCGGGCAACAATGAGCAGTTCTTC.

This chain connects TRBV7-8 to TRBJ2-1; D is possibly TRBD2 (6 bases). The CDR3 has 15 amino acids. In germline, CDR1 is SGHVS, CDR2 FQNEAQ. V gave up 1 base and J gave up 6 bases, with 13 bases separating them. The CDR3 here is CASSLVGGKVNEQFF. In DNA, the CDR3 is TGTGCCAGCAGCTTAGTTGGCGGGAAGGTCAATGAGCAGTTCTTC.

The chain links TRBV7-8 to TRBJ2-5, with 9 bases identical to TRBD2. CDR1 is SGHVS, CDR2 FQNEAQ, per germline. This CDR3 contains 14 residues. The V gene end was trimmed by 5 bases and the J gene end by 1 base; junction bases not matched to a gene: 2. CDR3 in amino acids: CASSRREGQETQYF. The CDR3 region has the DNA TGTGCCAGCAGCCGGCGGGAGGGCCAAGAGACCCAGTACTTC.

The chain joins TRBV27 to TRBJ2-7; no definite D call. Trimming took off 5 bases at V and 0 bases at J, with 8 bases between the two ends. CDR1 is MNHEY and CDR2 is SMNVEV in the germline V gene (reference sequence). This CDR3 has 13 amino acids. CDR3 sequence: CASSAPSSYEQYF. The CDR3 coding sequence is TGTGCCAGCAGTGCCCCCTCCTCCTACGAGCAGTACTTC.

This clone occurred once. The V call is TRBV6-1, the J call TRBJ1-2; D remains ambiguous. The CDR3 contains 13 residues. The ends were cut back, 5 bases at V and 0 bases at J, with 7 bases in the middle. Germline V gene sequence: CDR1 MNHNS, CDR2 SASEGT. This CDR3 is CASSPEPNYGYTF. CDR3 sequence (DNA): TGTGCCAGCAGTCCCGAACCTAACTATGGCTACACCTTC.